This TCR beta chain was profiled in a study of blood T cell repertoires in COVID-19. Background on the study: Donors in the United States, Italy and Spain gave samples during acute or convalescent COVID-19. From T cells, B-cell-depleted T cells, or PBMCs came the material, which was cDNA or gDNA.

The repertoire was sequenced with immunoSEQ multiplex PCR; TCRdb's copy has only in-frame clones and lacks some. Counted here are fewer than 70,000 clones, approximately 85% occurring once; the ten biggest clones make up roughly 25%. This CDR3 spans 16 amino acids. Trimming took 5 bases from V and 0 from J; bases not matched to a gene: 6. CDR1 and CDR2 from the germline V gene are SGHNT and YENEEA. Sample: peripheral blood. This receptor was obtained from a man in his fifties or sixties with acute or convalescent COVID-19. This chain links TRBV11-3 with TRBJ2-2; 7 positions agree with TRBD1. The CDR3 loop is CASSKGQPSNTGELFF. The CDR3 nucleotides read TGTGCCAGCAGCAAGGGACAGCCGTCGAACACCGGGGAGCTGTTTTTT.